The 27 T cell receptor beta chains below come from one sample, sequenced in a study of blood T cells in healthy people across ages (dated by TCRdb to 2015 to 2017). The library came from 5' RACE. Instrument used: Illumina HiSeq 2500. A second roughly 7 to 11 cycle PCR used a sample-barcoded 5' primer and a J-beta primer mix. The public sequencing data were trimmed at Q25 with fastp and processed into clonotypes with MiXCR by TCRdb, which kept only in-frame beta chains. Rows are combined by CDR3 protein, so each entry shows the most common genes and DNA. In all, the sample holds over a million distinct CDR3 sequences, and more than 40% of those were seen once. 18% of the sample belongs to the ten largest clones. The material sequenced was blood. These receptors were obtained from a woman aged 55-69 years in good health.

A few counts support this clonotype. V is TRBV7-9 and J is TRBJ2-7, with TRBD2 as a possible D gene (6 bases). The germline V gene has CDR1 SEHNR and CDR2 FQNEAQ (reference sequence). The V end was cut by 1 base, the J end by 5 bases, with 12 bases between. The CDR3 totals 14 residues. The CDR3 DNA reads TGTGCCAGCAGCTTAGACGGGAGAAGGGACGAGCAGTACTTC. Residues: CASSLDGRRDEQYF.

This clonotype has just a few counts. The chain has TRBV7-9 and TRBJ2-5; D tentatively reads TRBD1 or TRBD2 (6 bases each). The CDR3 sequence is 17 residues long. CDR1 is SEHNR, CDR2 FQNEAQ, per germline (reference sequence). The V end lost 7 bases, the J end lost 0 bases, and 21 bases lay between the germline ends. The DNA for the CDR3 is TGTGCCAGCACCCCACAGAGGGGGGAAGGGTACCAAGAGACCCAGTACTTC. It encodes CASTPQRGEGYQETQYF.

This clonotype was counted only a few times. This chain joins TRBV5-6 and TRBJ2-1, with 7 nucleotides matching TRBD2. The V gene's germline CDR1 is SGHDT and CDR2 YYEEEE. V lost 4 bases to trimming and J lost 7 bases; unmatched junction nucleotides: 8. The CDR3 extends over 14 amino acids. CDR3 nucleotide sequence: TGTGCCAGCAGCCCTGGGGGGGTCTGGAATGAGCAGTTCTTC. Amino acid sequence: CASSPGGVWNEQFF.

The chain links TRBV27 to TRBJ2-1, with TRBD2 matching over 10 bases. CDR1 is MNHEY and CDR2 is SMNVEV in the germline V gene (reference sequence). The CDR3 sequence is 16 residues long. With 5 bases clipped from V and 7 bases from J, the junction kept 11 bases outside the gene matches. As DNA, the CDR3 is TGTGCCAGCAGTGAGGAAGCGGGAGGGCCGTCGAATGAGCAGTTCTTC. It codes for CASSEEAGGPSNEQFF.

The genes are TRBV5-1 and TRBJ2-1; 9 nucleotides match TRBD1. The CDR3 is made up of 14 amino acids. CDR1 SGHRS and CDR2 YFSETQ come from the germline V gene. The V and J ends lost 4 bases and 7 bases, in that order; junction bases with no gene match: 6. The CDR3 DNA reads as TGCGCCAGCAGCACCCGGGACAGGGAAAATGAGCAGTTCTTC. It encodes CASSTRDRENEQFF.

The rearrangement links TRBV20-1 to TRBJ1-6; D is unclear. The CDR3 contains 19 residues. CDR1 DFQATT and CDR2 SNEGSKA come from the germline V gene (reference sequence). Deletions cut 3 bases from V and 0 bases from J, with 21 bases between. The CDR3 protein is CSARDGKYSRSSYNSPLHF. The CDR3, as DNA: TGCAGTGCTAGGGACGGAAAGTACTCTAGGAGCTCCTATAATTCACCCCTCCACTTT.

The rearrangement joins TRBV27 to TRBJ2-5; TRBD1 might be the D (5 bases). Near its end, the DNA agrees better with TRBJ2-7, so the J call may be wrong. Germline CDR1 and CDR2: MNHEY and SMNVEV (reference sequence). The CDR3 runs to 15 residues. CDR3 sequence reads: CASSLQGPWGYEQYF. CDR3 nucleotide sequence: TGTGCCAGCAGTTTGCAGGGTCCTTGGGGCTACGAGCAGTACTTC.

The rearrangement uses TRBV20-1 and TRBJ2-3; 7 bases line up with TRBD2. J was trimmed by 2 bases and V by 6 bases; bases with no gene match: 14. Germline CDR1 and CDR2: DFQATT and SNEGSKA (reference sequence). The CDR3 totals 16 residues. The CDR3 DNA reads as TGCAGTGCGTTAGAGTCCCCTAGCGGTTCCACAGATACGCAGTATTTT. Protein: CSALESPSGSTDTQYF.

This CDR3 reads CASSPPGTGIGNQPQHF. The CDR3 DNA reads TGTGCCAGCAGTCCGCCGGGGACAGGGATAGGCAATCAGCCCCAGCATTTT. The chain combines TRBV28 with TRBJ1-5; 9 nucleotides line up with TRBD1. This CDR3 spans 17 amino acids. Germline CDR1 is MDHEN and CDR2 is SYDVKM. After removal of 5 bases from V and 2 bases from J, the junction contained 10 bases not matched to a gene.

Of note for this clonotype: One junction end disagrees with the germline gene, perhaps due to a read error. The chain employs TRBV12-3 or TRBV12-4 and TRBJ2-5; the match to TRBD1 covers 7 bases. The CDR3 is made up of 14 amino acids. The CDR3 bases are TGTGCCAGCAGGTTGACAGGGTCTCAAGAGACCCGGTACTTC. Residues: CASRLTGSQETRYF.

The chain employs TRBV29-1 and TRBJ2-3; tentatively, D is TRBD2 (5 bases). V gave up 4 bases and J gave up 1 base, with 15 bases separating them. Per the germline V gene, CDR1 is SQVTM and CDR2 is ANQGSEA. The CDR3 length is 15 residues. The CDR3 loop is CSVGDRGHRTDTQYF. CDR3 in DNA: TGCAGCGTTGGGGATCGGGGTCATCGCACAGATACGCAGTATTTT.

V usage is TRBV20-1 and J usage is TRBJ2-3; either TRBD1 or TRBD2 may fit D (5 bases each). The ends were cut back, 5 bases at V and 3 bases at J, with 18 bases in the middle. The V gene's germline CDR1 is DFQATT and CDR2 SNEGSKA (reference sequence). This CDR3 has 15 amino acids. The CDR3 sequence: CSADDRYRGTDTQYF. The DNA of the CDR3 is TGCAGTGCTGATGACAGATATAGAGGGACAGATACGCAGTATTTT.

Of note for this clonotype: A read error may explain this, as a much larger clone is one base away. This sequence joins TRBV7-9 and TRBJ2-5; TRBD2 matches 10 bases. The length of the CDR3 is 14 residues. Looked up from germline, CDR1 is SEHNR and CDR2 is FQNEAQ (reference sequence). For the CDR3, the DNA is TGTGCCAGCAGCCTAGCGGGAGCGACCAATGAGCAGTACTTC. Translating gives CASSLAGATNEQYF.

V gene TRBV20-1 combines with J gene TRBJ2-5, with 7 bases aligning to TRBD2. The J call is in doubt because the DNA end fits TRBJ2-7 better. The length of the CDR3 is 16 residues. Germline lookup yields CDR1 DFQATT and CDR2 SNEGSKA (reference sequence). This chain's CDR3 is CSAGYPRAGTSYEQYF. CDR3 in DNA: TGCAGTGCCGGTTACCCGCGAGCGGGGACTTCCTACGAGCAGTACTTC.

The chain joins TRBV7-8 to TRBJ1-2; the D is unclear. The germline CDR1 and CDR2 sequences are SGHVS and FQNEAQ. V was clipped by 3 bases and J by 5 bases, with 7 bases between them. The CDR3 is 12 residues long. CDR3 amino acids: CASSFREYGYTF. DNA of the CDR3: TGTGCCAGCAGCTTTCGTGAATATGGCTACACCTTC.

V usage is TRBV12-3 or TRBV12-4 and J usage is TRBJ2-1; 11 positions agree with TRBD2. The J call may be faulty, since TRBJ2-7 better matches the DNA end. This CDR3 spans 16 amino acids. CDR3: CASRGTSGSSYNEQYF. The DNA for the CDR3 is TGTGCCAGCAGAGGGACTAGCGGTAGCTCCTACAATGAGCAGTACTTC.

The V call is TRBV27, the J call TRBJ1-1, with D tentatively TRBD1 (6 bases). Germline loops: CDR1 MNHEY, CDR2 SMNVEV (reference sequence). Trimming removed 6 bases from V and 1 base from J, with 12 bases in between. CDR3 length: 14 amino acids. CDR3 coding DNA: TGTGCCAGCAGCAAGGGGGGGCGGAACACTGAAGCTTTCTTT. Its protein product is CASSKGGRNTEAFF.

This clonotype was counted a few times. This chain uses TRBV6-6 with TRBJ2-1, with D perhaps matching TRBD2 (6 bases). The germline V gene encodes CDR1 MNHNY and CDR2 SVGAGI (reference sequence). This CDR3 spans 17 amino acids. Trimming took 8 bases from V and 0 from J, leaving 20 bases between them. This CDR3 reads CASYSSGSVSSYNEQFF. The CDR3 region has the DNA TGTGCCAGCTATTCGAGCGGGTCCGTCAGCTCCTACAATGAGCAGTTCTTC.

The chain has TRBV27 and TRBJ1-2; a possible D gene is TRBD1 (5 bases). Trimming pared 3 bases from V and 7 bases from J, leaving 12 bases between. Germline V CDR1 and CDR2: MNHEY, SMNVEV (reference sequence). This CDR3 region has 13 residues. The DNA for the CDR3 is TGTGCCAGCAGTTTCTCCGGGGGAGGTGGCTACACCTTC. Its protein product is CASSFSGGGGYTF.

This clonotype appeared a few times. As DNA, the CDR3 is TGTGCCACCAGCACAGCGGGAGGGCCCTATGAGCAGTTCTTC. Protein product: CATSTAGGPYEQFF. The J gene is TRBJ2-1, the V gene TRBV15; TRBD2 aligns across 10 bases. CDR1 and CDR2 from the germline V gene are LNHNV and YYDKDF (reference sequence). There are 14 residues in the CDR3. The V gene end was trimmed by 4 bases and the J gene end by 8 bases; junction bases not matched to a gene: 5.

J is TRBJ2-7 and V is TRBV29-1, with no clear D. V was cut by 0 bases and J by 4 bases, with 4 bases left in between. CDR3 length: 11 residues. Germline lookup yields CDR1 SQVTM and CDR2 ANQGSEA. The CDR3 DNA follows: TGCAGCGTTGAAGAAGGGTACGAGCAGTACTTC. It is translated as CSVEEGYEQYF.

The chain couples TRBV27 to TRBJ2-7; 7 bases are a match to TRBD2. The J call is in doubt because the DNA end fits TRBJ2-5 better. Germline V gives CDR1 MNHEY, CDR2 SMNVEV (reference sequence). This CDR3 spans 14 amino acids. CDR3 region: CASRPAGLLETQYF. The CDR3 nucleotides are TGTGCCAGCCGCCCGGCGGGACTACTTGAGACCCAGTACTTC.

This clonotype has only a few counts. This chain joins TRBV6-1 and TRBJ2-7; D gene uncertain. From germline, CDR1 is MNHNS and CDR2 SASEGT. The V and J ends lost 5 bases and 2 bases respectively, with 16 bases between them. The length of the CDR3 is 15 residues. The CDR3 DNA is TGTGCCAGCAGTAGAAGTGAAGCTTTCCCCTACGAGCAGTACTTC. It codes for CASSRSEAFPYEQYF.

The CDR3 sequence: CSATGGHFNSPLHF. The CDR3 region has the DNA TGCAGTGCTACGGGGGGACACTTTAATTCACCCCTCCACTTT. The chain recombines TRBV20-1 with TRBJ1-6, with D possibly being TRBD1 (6 bases). V was shortened by 4 bases and J by 6 bases, with 13 bases between the two germline ends. Looked up from germline, CDR1 is DFQATT and CDR2 is SNEGSKA (reference sequence). CDR3 length equals 14 residues.

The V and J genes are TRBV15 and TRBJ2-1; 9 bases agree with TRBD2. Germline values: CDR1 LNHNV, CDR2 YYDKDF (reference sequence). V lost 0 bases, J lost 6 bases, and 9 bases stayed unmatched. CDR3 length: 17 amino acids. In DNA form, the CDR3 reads TGTGCCACCAGCAGAGATCCCCTAGCGGGATATACCAATGAGCAGTTCTTC. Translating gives CATSRDPLAGYTNEQFF.

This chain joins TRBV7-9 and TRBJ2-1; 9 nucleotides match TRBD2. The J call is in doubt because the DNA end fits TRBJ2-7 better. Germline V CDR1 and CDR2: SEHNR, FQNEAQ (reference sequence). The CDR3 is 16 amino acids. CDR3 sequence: CASSLSGSRSYNEQYF. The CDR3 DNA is TGTGCCAGCAGCCTTAGCGGGAGTAGGTCCTACAATGAGCAGTACTTC.

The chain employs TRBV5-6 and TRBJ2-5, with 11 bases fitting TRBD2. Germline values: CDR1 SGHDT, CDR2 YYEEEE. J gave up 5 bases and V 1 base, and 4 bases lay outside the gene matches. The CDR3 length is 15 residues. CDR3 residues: CASSLWASGRETQYF. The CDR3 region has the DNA TGTGCCAGCAGCTTGTGGGCTAGCGGGAGGGAGACCCAGTACTTC.